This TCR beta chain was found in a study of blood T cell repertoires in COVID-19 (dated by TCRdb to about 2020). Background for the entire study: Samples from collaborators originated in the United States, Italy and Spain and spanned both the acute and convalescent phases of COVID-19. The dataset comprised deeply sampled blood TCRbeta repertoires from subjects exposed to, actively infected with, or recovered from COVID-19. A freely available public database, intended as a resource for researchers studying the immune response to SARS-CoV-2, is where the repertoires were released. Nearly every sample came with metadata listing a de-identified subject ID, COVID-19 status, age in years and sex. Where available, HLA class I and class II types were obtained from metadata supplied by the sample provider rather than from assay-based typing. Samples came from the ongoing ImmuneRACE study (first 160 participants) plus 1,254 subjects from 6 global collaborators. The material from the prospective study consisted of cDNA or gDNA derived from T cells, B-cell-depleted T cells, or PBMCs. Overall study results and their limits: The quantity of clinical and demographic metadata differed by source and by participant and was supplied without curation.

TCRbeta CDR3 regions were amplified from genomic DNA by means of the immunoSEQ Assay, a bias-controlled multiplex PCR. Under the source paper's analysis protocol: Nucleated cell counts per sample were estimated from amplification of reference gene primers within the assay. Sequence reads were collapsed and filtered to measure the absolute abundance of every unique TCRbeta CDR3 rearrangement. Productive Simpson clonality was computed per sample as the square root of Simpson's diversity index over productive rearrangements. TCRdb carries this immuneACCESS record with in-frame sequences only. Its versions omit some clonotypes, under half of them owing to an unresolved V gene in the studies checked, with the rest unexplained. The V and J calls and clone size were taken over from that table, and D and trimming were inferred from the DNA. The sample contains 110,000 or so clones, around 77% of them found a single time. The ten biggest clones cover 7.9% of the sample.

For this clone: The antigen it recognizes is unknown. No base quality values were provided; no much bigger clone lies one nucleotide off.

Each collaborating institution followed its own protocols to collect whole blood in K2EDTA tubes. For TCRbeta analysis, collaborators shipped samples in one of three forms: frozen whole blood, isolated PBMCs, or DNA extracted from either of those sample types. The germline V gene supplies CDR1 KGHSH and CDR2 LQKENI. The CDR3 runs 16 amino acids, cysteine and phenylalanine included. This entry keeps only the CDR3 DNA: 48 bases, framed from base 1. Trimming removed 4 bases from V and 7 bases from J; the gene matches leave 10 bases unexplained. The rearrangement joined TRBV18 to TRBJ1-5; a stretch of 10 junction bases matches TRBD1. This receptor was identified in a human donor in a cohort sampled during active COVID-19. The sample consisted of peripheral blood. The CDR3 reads CASSLTGTGAQQPQHF. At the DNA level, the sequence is TGTGCCAGCTCACTTACCGGGACAGGGGCGCAGCAGCCCCAGCATTTT. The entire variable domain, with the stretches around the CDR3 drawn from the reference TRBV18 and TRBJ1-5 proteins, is NAGVMQNPRHLVRRRGQEARLRCSPMKGHSHVYWYRQLPEEGLKFMVYLQKENIIDESGMPKERFSAEFPKEGPSILRIQQVVRGDSAAYFCASSLTGTGAQQPQHFGDGTRLSIL.